This TCR beta chain was observed in a study of T cells in Graves' hyperthyroidism and ophthalmopathy. Study overall: It was at initial diagnosis, before any treatment, that peripheral blood was collected.

Germline V lookup: CDR1 MDHEN, CDR2 SYDVKM. Between the trimmed V and J ends, which lost 6 bases and 4 bases, there was a span of 24 bases. CDR3 length: 17 amino acids. The cohort's ophthalmopathy patients, a group with duration under 3 months, had a Clinical Activity Score of at least 3 and a NOSPECS grade of at least 4. Criteria for exclusion of patients were uncontrolled infection, other autoimmune disease, pregnancy or lactation. Amplified regions were TCR beta CDR3 sequences from RNA transcripts. First-round RT-PCR with HTBI primers amplified the TCR CDR3 region. One entry per CDR3 protein, called by TCRdb with MiXCR from the multiplex PCR reads. The repertoire has a few hundred thousand distinct CDR3 sequences, roughly 13% of them found once; the top ten carry 30% to 40%.

The sequenced material came from blood. This receptor was obtained from a woman aged 40 to 50 with Graves' ophthalmopathy. The chain uses TRBV28 and TRBJ1-2; TRBD1 is a possible D gene (5 bases). Written as DNA, the CDR3 is TGTGCCAGCAGCCCCGATCTTAGGCAGGGCATCTCCTATGGCTACACCTTC. It encodes CASSPDLRQGISYGYTF.